This is a list of T cell receptor beta chains from one sample in a study of blood T cell repertoires in COVID-19. TCRdb's copy holds only in-frame clones and misses some; the assay was immunoSEQ multiplex PCR. The sample has roughly 220,000 clones, about four fifths seen once. Sequencing used peripheral blood. The receptors were sampled from an elderly woman with COVID-19, enrolled during active disease. Both conserved end residues are part of each CDR3. D genes are given only for firm matches. The size of a clone is reported for some rows only, either as once, few or many, or as a class for expanded clones.

15	TRBV11-2	NA	TRBJ2-1	once	TGTGCCAGCAGCTTAGCCCCGACAGGCTACAATGAGCAGTTCTTC	CASSLAPTGYNEQFF
15	TRBV5-1	NA	TRBJ1-1	NA	TGCGCCAGCAGCTTGGTCGCAGGGGAGAGCACTGAAGCTTTCTTT	CASSLVAGESTEAFF
17	TRBV27	NA	TRBJ1-4	NA	TGTGCCAGCAGTTTATGGGGCCTGGGCGGGGGAGGCGAAAAACTGTTTTTT	CASSLWGLGGGGEKLFF
16	TRBV2	TRBD2	TRBJ2-2	NA	TGTGCCAGCAGAGTCCATGGCGGGGGGGGCACCGGGGAGCTGTTTTTT	CASRVHGGGGTGELFF
15	TRBV18	NA	TRBJ1-4	few	TGTGCCAGCTCACCACCGGGAGCGACTAATGAAAAACTGTTTTTT	CASSPPGATNEKLFF
18	TRBV7-3	TRBD2	TRBJ2-7	NA	TGTGCCAGCAGCCGACGACCCCCCGTAGCGGGAGCCCCCTACGAGCAGTACTTC	CASSRRPPVAGAPYEQYF
14	TRBV29-1	NA	TRBJ2-1	NA	TGCAGCGTCCTCCTAGCGACGTGGTACAATGAGCAGTTCTTC	CSVLLATWYNEQFF
14	TRBV27	NA	TRBJ1-4	NA	TGTGCCAGCAGCCGAGCGGGACTTAATGAAAAACTGTTTTTT	CASSRAGLNEKLFF
14	TRBV19	TRBD1	TRBJ1-4	NA	TGTGCCAGTAGTATGGGGCGACAGGGAGGAAAACTGTTTTTT	CASSMGRQGGKLFF
13	TRBV7-3	NA	TRBJ2-7	NA	TGTGCCAGCAGCCCCCCGGGGTCCCGCGAGCAGTACTTC	CASSPPGSREQYF